The clone carrying this TCR beta chain was detected many times. Its cognate antigen is unknown. CDR1 and CDR2 (germline): ENHRY, SYGVKD. The germline V and J ends were trimmed by 5 bases and 1 base, with 12 bases remaining between them. This CDR3 comprises 15 residues. The entry originates in a study of T cell repertoires in cytomegalovirus infection. Study-level background: Recently described HLA-C-restricted plus well-studied HLA-B-restricted CMV epitopes were used. Public signatures in TCR beta pointed to CMV infection and matching HLA type. The study, taken as a whole, reports: Ex vivo, HLA-C-restricted CMV-specific TCR beta clonotypes prevailed over the rest of the response. Pooled public TCR beta family frequency picked out CMV carriers with the relevant HLA.

TCRdb itself ran the reads through MiXCR, one entry per CDR3 protein. The sample includes about 920,000 distinct CDR3 sequences, less than 35% seen only once; the top ten take around 15%. The sequences come from cultured CD8+ T cells from PBMCs, collected from culture after CMV antigen stimulation. This sequence was found in a human donor in good health (CMV status not recorded). Some clones in this sample may be carry-over from other donors' samples. The V and J genes are TRBV10-3 and TRBJ1-5, with D hard to call. The DNA of the CDR3 is TGTGCCATCAGTACGGGTCTCGAGAGCAATCAGCCCCAGCATTTT. Translating it yields CAISTGLESNQPQHF.